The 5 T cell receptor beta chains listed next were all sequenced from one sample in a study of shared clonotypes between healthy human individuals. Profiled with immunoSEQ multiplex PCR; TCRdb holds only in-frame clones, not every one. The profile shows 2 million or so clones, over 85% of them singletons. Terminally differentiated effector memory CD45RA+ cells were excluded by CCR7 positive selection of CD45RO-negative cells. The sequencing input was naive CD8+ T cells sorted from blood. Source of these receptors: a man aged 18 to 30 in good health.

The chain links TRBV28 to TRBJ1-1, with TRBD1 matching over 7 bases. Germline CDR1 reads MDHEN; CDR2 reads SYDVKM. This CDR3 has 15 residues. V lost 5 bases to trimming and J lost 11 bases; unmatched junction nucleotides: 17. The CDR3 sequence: CASSPLTGPTPGAFF. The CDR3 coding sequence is TGTGCCAGCAGTCCGTTGACAGGGCCTACCCCGGGGGCTTTCTTT.

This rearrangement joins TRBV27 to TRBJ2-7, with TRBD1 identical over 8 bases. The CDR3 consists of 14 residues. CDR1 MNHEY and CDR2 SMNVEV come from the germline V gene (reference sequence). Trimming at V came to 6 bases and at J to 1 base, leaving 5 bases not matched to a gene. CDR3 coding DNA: TGTGCCAGCAGCCACGGACAGGGATCCTACGAGCAGTACTTC. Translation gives CASSHGQGSYEQYF.

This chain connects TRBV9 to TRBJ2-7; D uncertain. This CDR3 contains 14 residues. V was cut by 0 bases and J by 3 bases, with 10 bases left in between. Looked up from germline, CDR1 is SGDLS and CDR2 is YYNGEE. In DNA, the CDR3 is TGTGCCAGCAGCGTAGGGGCACGCGGCTACGAGCAGTACTTC. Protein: CASSVGARGYEQYF.

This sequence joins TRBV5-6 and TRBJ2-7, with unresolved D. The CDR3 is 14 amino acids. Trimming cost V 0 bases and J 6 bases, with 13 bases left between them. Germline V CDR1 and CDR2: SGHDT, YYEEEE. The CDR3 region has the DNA TGTGCCAGCAGCTTGGAGGTGAAATTCGTCGAGCAGTACTTC. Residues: CASSLEVKFVEQYF.

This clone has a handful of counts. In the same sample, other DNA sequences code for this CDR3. CDR3 in amino acids: CASSLGEDTQYF. Written as DNA, the CDR3 is TGTGCCAGCAGCTTAGGGGAGGATACGCAGTATTTT. The J gene is TRBJ2-3, the V gene TRBV7-9; D possibly corresponds to TRBD2 (5 bases). The V and J ends lost 1 base and 6 bases respectively, with 5 bases between them. From germline, CDR1 is SEHNR and CDR2 FQNEAQ (reference sequence). This CDR3 has 12 residues.